These 30 T cell receptor beta chains came from one sample sequenced in a study of T cells after yellow fever vaccination. TCRdb called the 5' RACE reads again in MiXCR, with one record for every CDR3 protein. The data contain 600,000 to 750,000 distinct CDR3 sequences, approximately 13% of them singletons. The sample in question was PBMCs, obtained on the day of the yellow fever booster vaccination. Every receptor here comes from a man in his thirties or forties who received the YFV17D yellow fever vaccine.

This clonotype was counted between two and nine times. The V gene is TRBV7-9, the J gene TRBJ1-1; the D is unclear. Germline assignment: CDR1 SEHNR and CDR2 FQNEAQ (reference sequence). Deletions cut 2 bases from V and 7 bases from J, with 5 bases between. CDR3 length: 11 amino acids. In nucleotides, the CDR3 is TGTGCCAGCAGCTTATGGGATGAAGCTTTCTTT. It translates to CASSLWDEAFF.

The chain is built from TRBV6-1 and TRBJ2-7; 8 bases map to TRBD1. The V segment lost 5 bases and the J segment 0 bases; nucleotides outside the gene matches: 9. The CDR3 spans 16 residues. CDR1 MNHNS and CDR2 SASEGT come from the germline V gene. The CDR3 loop reads CASSRQGPLSSYEQYF. The DNA of the CDR3 is TGTGCCAGCAGTAGACAGGGGCCACTGAGCTCCTACGAGCAGTACTTC.

The CDR3 DNA reads TGCAGCGTGCGACCGAACCGGGACAGGGGGACCTACGAGCAGTACTTC. Encoded protein: CSVRPNRDRGTYEQYF. V is TRBV29-1 and J is TRBJ2-7; 11 bases line up with TRBD1. V lost 6 bases, J lost 2 bases, and 12 bases stayed unmatched. The V gene's germline CDR1 is SQVTM and CDR2 ANQGSEA. This CDR3 has 16 amino acids.

The table lists this clonotype with a few counts. This chain links TRBV7-8 with TRBJ1-2; tentatively, D is TRBD1 (5 bases). The V end was cut by 3 bases, the J end by 4 bases, with 21 bases between. Germline V gene lookup returns CDR1 SGHVS and CDR2 FQNEAQ. CDR3 length: 17 residues. The DNA for the CDR3 is TGTGCCAGCAGCTTTGGGGGAGAGACGGGATCGATCTATGGCTACACCTTC. Encoded protein: CASSFGGETGSIYGYTF.

The rearrangement links TRBV7-8 to TRBJ2-1, with D uncertain. Trimming cost V 1 base and J 8 bases, with 9 bases left between them. This CDR3 has 13 residues. Per the germline V gene, CDR1 is SGHVS and CDR2 is FQNEAQ. CDR3 DNA sequence: TGTGCCAGCAGCTTAGGAGCCGCGGATGAGCAGTTCTTC. As protein: CASSLGAADEQFF.

The rearrangement joins TRBV3-1 to TRBJ2-1; 11 bases map to TRBD2. This CDR3 is built from 15 residues. Germline V CDR1 and CDR2: LGHDT, YNNKEL (reference sequence). V dropped 1 base and J dropped 5; count of bases not matched to a gene: 1. This CDR3 reads CASSQVAGGDNEQFF. The CDR3, as DNA: TGTGCCAGCAGCCAAGTAGCGGGAGGGGACAATGAGCAGTTCTTC.

The table lists this clonotype with a few counts. The chain combines TRBV6-1 with TRBJ1-6; possible D gene TRBD1, 5 bases. The V gene lost 5 bases and the J gene lost 8 bases, with 13 bases spanning the gap. The CDR3 loop spans 14 amino acids. CDR1 is MNHNS and CDR2 is SASEGT in the germline V gene. The CDR3 DNA is TGTGCCAGCAGTACCCTGGGGGGGGATTCACCCCTCCACTTT. The encoded protein is CASSTLGGDSPLHF.

This clonotype was found a few times. The chain carries TRBV4-3 and TRBJ2-5; D gene unclear. The V end was cut by 5 bases, the J end by 0 bases, with 10 bases between. From germline, CDR1 is LGHNA and CDR2 YSLEER. CDR3 length: 14 residues. This chain's CDR3 is CASSIRLNQETQYF. DNA of the CDR3: TGCGCCAGCAGCATACGACTGAACCAAGAGACCCAGTACTTC.

V is TRBV20-1 and J is TRBJ2-1, with 12 bases lining up with TRBD2. CDR3 length equals 18 residues. The junction had 14 bases not matched to a gene; V was cut back by 6 bases and J by 2 bases. Per the germline V gene, CDR1 is DFQATT and CDR2 is SNEGSKA (reference sequence). The CDR3 loop reads CSARRLKGLAGTYNEQFF. The CDR3 region has the DNA TGCAGTGCGAGGAGGCTAAAAGGACTAGCGGGGACCTACAATGAGCAGTTCTTC.

The chain links TRBV20-1 to TRBJ1-4, with unresolved D. The CDR3 runs to 13 residues. The V end was cut by 5 bases, the J end by 3 bases, with 10 bases between. Germline values: CDR1 DFQATT, CDR2 SNEGSKA (reference sequence). The CDR3 sequence is CSARPPANEKLFF. In DNA, the CDR3 is TGCAGTGCTCGACCCCCGGCTAATGAAAAACTGTTTTTT.

The chain joins TRBV10-3 to TRBJ2-7; no firm D call. Looked up from germline, CDR1 is ENHRY and CDR2 is SYGVKD. The V end lost 3 bases, the J end lost 3 bases, and 12 bases lay between the germline ends. The CDR3 is 14 amino acids. CDR3 amino acids: CAISEVSMSYEQYF. Here the CDR3 DNA reads TGTGCCATCAGTGAAGTCAGCATGAGCTACGAGCAGTACTTC.

The chain recombines TRBV6-2 or TRBV6-3 with TRBJ2-7; D may be TRBD1 or TRBD2 (5 bases each). From germline, CDR1 is MNHEY and CDR2 SVGEGT. This CDR3 spans 13 amino acids. Trimming took 6 bases from V and 2 from J, leaving 11 bases between them. CDR3 sequence reads: CASSRDGTYEQYF. As DNA, the CDR3 is TGTGCCAGCAGCCGGGACGGGACCTACGAGCAGTACTTC.

J is TRBJ2-3 and V is TRBV6-1; 7 bases are shared with TRBD2. Germline CDR1 and CDR2: MNHNS and SASEGT. The CDR3 sequence is 15 residues long. Losses at the gene ends were 8 bases for V and 3 bases for J; bases not matched to a gene: 11. The CDR3 sequence: CASQYRQRETDTQYF. The CDR3, as DNA: TGTGCCAGCCAGTATAGGCAGCGGGAAACAGATACGCAGTATTTT.

This clonotype was seen a few times. The chain links TRBV2 to TRBJ2-7, with unresolved D. Trimming pared 2 bases from V and 12 bases from J, leaving 11 bases between. The CDR3 is made up of 11 amino acids. In germline, CDR1 is SNHLY, CDR2 FYNNEI. DNA of the CDR3: TGTGCCAGCAGTGAATTACAGCAGGCGTACTTC. This codes for CASSELQQAYF.

A few counts support this clonotype. This chain connects TRBV12-3 or TRBV12-4 to TRBJ2-7; 7 bases match TRBD1. This CDR3 spans 14 amino acids. V shed 3 bases and J 4 bases; nucleotides not matched to a gene: 6. The CDR3 DNA reads TGTGCCAGCAGTTTTTCAGGGGGAAGGTACGAGCAGTACTTC. It translates to CASSFSGGRYEQYF.

This chain connects TRBV27 to TRBJ2-5, with D perhaps given as TRBD1 or TRBD2 (5 bases each). CDR1 is MNHEY and CDR2 is SMNVEV in the germline V gene (reference sequence). V was cut by 6 bases and J by 5 bases, with 19 bases left in between. CDR3 size: 15 residues. CDR3 sequence: CASRAFERDRETQYF. In nucleotides, the CDR3 is TGTGCCAGCAGGGCCTTTGAGAGGGACCGGGAGACCCAGTACTTC.

The gene calls are TRBV29-1 and TRBJ2-6; no clear D. Germline loops: CDR1 SQVTM, CDR2 ANQGSEA. The CDR3 contains 16 residues. Deletions cut 4 bases from V and 2 bases from J, with 15 bases between. This chain's CDR3 is CSVGGRASTGANVLTF. The CDR3 DNA reads as TGCAGCGTTGGGGGTAGGGCTTCGACTGGGGCCAACGTCCTGACTTTC.

This sequence joins TRBV5-5 and TRBJ2-3; D may be TRBD1 or TRBD2 (5 bases each). Trimming cost V 2 bases and J 1 base, with 17 bases left between them. The CDR3 spans 17 residues. Germline V gene data show CDR1 as SGHKS and CDR2 as YYEKEE (reference sequence). CDR3 DNA sequence: TGTGCCAGCAGCTTTTCCCCGGGGCCTAGCCGCACAGATACGCAGTATTTT. Amino acid sequence: CASSFSPGPSRTDTQYF.

In this sample, this clonotype turned up many times. The rearrangement joins TRBV12-3 or TRBV12-4 to TRBJ2-3; D perhaps matches TRBD1 (5 bases). V lost 3 bases and J lost 0, with 7 bases in between. This CDR3 is built from 14 residues. The CDR3 loop reads CASSLTASTDTQYF. The CDR3 DNA reads TGTGCCAGCAGTTTGACAGCTAGCACAGATACGCAGTATTTT.

Note on this clonotype: At one end the junction does not follow the germline gene, possibly because of a read error. The V gene is TRBV5-1, the J gene TRBJ2-3; weak D call: TRBD2 (5 bases). Germline CDR1 SGHRS, CDR2 YFSETQ. This CDR3 is built from 15 residues. The CDR3 DNA follows: TGCGCGAGCAGGACTTCCCTGAGCGGCACAGATACGCAGTATTTT. This translates into CASRTSLSGTDTQYF.

This clonotype has just a few counts. The chain joins TRBV7-2 to TRBJ2-1; no clear D gene. Per germline, CDR1 SGHTA and CDR2 FQGNSA. The CDR3 extends over 15 amino acids. The V end was cut by 3 bases, the J end by 2 bases, with 11 bases between. The CDR3 coding sequence is TGTGCCAGCAGCTTTTGGGGTGGCGCCTACAATGAGCAGTTCTTC. This sequence encodes CASSFWGGAYNEQFF.

The V and J genes are TRBV18 and TRBJ2-1; TRBD2 agrees at 13 bases. Germline V gene lookup returns CDR1 KGHSH and CDR2 LQKENI. The CDR3 is made up of 17 amino acids. With 4 bases clipped from V and 0 bases from J, the junction kept 3 bases outside the gene matches. This CDR3 reads CASSQWTSGSSYNEQFF. The CDR3 DNA reads as TGTGCCAGCTCACAATGGACTAGCGGGAGCTCCTACAATGAGCAGTTCTTC.

The chain employs TRBV11-3 and TRBJ2-1; D gene unclear. Germline assignment: CDR1 SGHNT and CDR2 YENEEA. V was clipped by 0 bases and J by 8 bases, with 14 bases between them. The CDR3 spans 15 residues. CDR3 nucleotide sequence: TGTGCCAGCAGCTTAGATAGTGAAGGAATATATGAGCAGTTCTTC. Its protein is CASSLDSEGIYEQFF.

The chain is built from TRBV12-3 or TRBV12-4 and TRBJ2-1, with D uncertain. Trimming took off 9 bases at V and 9 bases at J, with 18 bases between the two ends. The CDR3 is 13 amino acids. CDR3 nucleotides: TGTGCCAGTGAGGACGAACTCTACGGTGAGCAGTTCTTC. This encodes CASEDELYGEQFF.

The table lists this clonotype with many counts. V and J are TRBV2 and TRBJ2-1; 11 bases agree with TRBD2. The CDR3 extends over 13 amino acids. Germline V gene data show CDR1 as SNHLY and CDR2 as FYNNEI. With 6 bases clipped from V and 5 bases from J, the junction kept 0 bases outside the gene matches. CDR3 nucleotide sequence: TGTGCCAGCAGGACTAGCGGGGACAATGAGCAGTTCTTC. It encodes CASRTSGDNEQFF.

This rearrangement joins TRBV10-3 to TRBJ2-1; D gene ambiguous. Trimming pared 3 bases from V and 9 bases from J, leaving 9 bases between. CDR1 and CDR2 from the germline V gene are ENHRY and SYGVKD. This CDR3 contains 12 residues. The CDR3 loop reads CAISELFGEQFF. CDR3 DNA: TGTGCCATCAGTGAACTCTTCGGTGAGCAGTTCTTC.

The V gene is TRBV7-6, the J gene TRBJ2-7; 9 bases match TRBD1. V lost 5 bases and J lost 2; bases outside the gene matches: 4. This CDR3 is built from 14 residues. The germline gives CDR1 SGHVS, CDR2 FNYEAQ. CDR3 bases: TGTGCCAGCAGCGGGGGGGACAGGGCCTACGAGCAGTACTTC. This codes for CASSGGDRAYEQYF. Combining the CDR3 with reference TRBV7-6 and TRBJ2-7 gives the whole variable domain GAGVSQSPRYKVTKRGQDVALRCDPISGHVSLYWYRQALGQGPEFLTYFNYEAQQDKSGLPNDRFSAERPEGSISTLTIQRTEQRDSAMYRCASSGGDRAYEQYFGPGTRLTVT.

In this sample, this clonotype turned up many times. This rearrangement joins TRBV6-2 or TRBV6-3 to TRBJ2-7, with D possibly being TRBD2 (6 bases). Germline values: CDR1 MNHEY, CDR2 SVGEGT. V was trimmed by 5 bases and J by 6 bases, leaving 14 bases between them. This CDR3 has 13 residues. CDR3 DNA: TGTGCCAGCAGTCAATTGCGGCGGGGCGAGCAGTACTTC. Translated, it gives CASSQLRRGEQYF.

This clonotype was recorded at least ten times. This chain uses TRBV20-1 with TRBJ2-5, with TRBD1 matching 8 bases. The J segment lost 4 bases and the V segment lost 2 bases, leaving 3 bases of the junction unmatched. CDR3 size: 13 residues. Germline lookup yields CDR1 DFQATT and CDR2 SNEGSKA (reference sequence). CDR3 nucleotides: TGCAGTGCTAGATCAGGGGGCAGAGAGACCCAGTACTTC. Translated, it gives CSARSGGRETQYF.

This clonotype was recorded a few times. The chain has TRBV28 and TRBJ2-7; 8 bases map to TRBD2. With 6 bases clipped from V and 5 bases from J, the junction kept 12 bases outside the gene matches. The CDR3 extends over 15 amino acids. Looked up from germline, CDR1 is MDHEN and CDR2 is SYDVKM. The DNA of the CDR3 is TGTGCCAGCAGCTCACCGGGACTAGGGTACAACGAGCAGTACTTC. Its translation is CASSSPGLGYNEQYF.